This paragraph reports one T cell receptor beta chain. Its antigen is unidentified. The sample comes from a study of T-cell memory formation after mild COVID-19. Across the study: For the most part, TCR clusters were specific to one donor.

Looked up from germline, CDR1 is SGHDT and CDR2 is YYEEEE. The CDR3 extends over 16 amino acids. With 4 bases removed from V and 6 bases from J, the gap between germline ends came to 23 bases. Overall study findings and caveats: Contracting CD4+ clones were located mainly in CM and EM, and CD8+ clones in EMRA. Later expanders leaned CD4+, whereas day 15 to 85 contracting clones were balanced CD4/CD8.

MiXCR, applied by TCRdb to the 5' RACE reads, yields one record per CDR3 protein. The table shows hundreds of thousands of distinct CDR3 sequences, with 20% to 25% occurring only once. This clonotype was sampled from an adult woman who had mild COVID-19 (a few samples of this study predate the infection). Cell type and time point are not known. Sequenced input: PBMCs or a T cell subset sorted from them (not recorded which). The chain couples TRBV5-6 to TRBJ2-7; tentative D call: TRBD2 (6 bases). The CDR3 DNA sequence: TGTGCCAGCAGCCCCCGGATGACGGGAGAGACGGCCGAGCAGTACTTC. It codes for CASSPRMTGETAEQYF.